This TCR beta chain stems from a study of early T cells in non-severe SARS-CoV-2 infection. A few counts support this clonotype. V was pared by 1 base and J by 3 bases, with 13 bases between. CDR3 length equals 16 residues. TCRdb re-analysed the 5' RACE reads in MiXCR, keeping a single row per CDR3 protein. The repertoire consists of 40,000 or so distinct CDR3 sequences, with nearly 6% occurring once and the leading ten covering 7.6%. Material for sequencing was whole blood. The TCR comes from an adult who was a healthcare worker with PCR-confirmed SARS-CoV-2 infection or an uninfected control (not recorded which). V is TRBV12-3 or TRBV12-4 and J is TRBJ2-4; the D is unclear. The CDR3: CASSLEVRIGKNIQYF. CDR3 bases: TGTGCCAGCAGTTTAGAGGTGCGGATTGGCAAAAACATTCAGTACTTC.